This T cell receptor beta chain was sequenced in a study of tissue T cells after allogeneic stem cell transplantation (dated by TCRdb to between 2021 and 2024). Broadly, across the study: Using research autopsies of patients with and without GVHD, plus mouse models of GVHD, the study profiled TCR beta repertoires across many tissues. The human part of the study was a prospective observational study with no blinding and no randomization.

The cysteine opens and the phenylalanine closes a CDR3 of 13 amino acids. The CDR3 was read in part: 36 bases, with the frame set at base 1. V is pared back by 5 bases and J by 3 bases, with 11 bases lying between the germline termini. CDR1 and CDR2 (GFQATS, STVNSAI) derive from the germline V gene. Details on this clone: What antigen it recognizes has not been identified. The gene names and germline sequences used here belong to the mouse. The CDR3 extends 1 residue past the end of the read, so its final part is completed from the germline J gene.

Study-wide conclusions, independent of this receptor: Only a few T cell clones appeared in more than one patient, yet motif-based clustering showed tissue-specific repertoire signatures that were shared between patients. In both patients and mice, only a limited portion of the TCR repertoire detected in tissues was captured by blood and spleen T cells. Within patients, how anatomically similar tissues were was a major factor shaping TCR repertoire composition, regardless of disease or transplant status. The patient cohort was small and varied clinically, and sampling depth was recognized as a limitation. The study did not determine which tissue TCRs were alloreactive or antigen-specific, and some clones might have been persisting host cells.

Library preparation employed the immunoSEQ multiplex PCR assay. Adaptive Biotechnologies performed the TCRbeta CDR3 sequencing at survey depth and reported CDR3 sequences, V/J genes, productive frequency and template counts. Amplification of TCR beta CDR3 regions was performed from genomic DNA rather than from RNA. Under the source paper's analysis protocol: Jensen-Shannon divergence was used to quantify pairwise repertoire overlap between tissues, with a value of 1 meaning complete divergence and a value of 0 meaning identical repertoires. Based on pairwise JSD values, tissues were grouped by single-linkage agglomerative hierarchical clustering, and the results were shown as dendrograms. GLIPH2 was applied to all patient samples using simulation_depth 1000, kmer_min_depth 3, and cdr3_length_cutoff 8, and only groups with more than two unique CDR3s were retained. A standardized tissue-overlap score was calculated by extrapolating Jaccard GLIPH-group overlap across patients to a standard repertoire size of 1000 clones. Linear mixed-effect models, with tissue included as a fixed effect and individual included as a random effect, were used to assess associations of diversity with clinical or experimental variables. The table comes from immuneACCESS by way of TCRdb, which keeps in-frame sequences with V and J called. Part of the clones is missing from these tables; in studies checked, under half for an unresolved V gene and the rest for unknown reasons. D and trimming were read from the DNA, whereas the V and J calls and clone size are those reported in that table. The sample has about 3,100 clones on record, 45% to 55% of them singletons. The ten largest account for about 16% of the sample.

The time point label of this sample denotes: mouse harvest day 14 after allogeneic transplant. Each mouse graft, delivered by tail vein injection, combined 10^6 splenic CD5+ T cells with 10^7 T-cell-depleted bone marrow cells. To model GVHD in mice, a major MHC-mismatch B6 (H2b) into BALB/c (H2d) model was used, and tissues were profiled at day 7 or 14. On day 7 or 14 post-transplant, mouse tissues and retro-orbital blood were harvested with separate sterile tools for each animal, and livers were flushed before harvest. Before genomic DNA was isolated with the DNeasy Blood & Tissue Kit, mouse tissues were minced with razor blades in buffered saline.

The sequence joins TRBV20 to TRBJ2-1, and perhaps TRBD1 as D gene, on 6 matching bases. Sequenced material: gut tissue. The clonotype comes from a female BALB/c mouse given C57BL/6 T cells with graft-versus-host disease after an allogeneic hematopoietic cell transplant. The DNA read from the CDR3 is TGTGGTGCTCGCGGGACAATCTATGCTGAGCAGTTC. Translation gives CGARGTIYAEQF. From start to end, the CDR3 is CGARGTIYAEQFF.